The sequence of this T cell receptor (beta chain) was determined in a study of cytomegalovirus exposure and HLA in healthy donors. Study-wide context: Earlier, 110 million or so unique TCR beta sequences were recovered from about 200 million T cells by an analysis. Study results and limitations: Most CMV-associated TCR beta chains appeared HLA-restricted in a later analysis. The study dropped some indistinguishable V segments, TRBV6-2 and TRBV6-3 among them.

13 Jbeta primers and 60 Vbeta primers were used for the PCR. Original processing methods: In a later analysis, of 79 million or so unique beta chains, some 10 million appeared in at least two donors. Measured with immunoSEQ multiplex PCR; TCRdb has only the in-frame clones, and not every one. That table is the source of V, J and clone size, and D and trimming were worked out from the DNA. Listed are about 130,000 clones; roughly 2% falls within the top ten. Concerning this clone: The antigen is not known. Other nucleotide sequences in the sample specify the same CDR3.

The CDR3 has 14 amino acids. Germline-derived CDR1 and CDR2 are SNHLY and FYNNEI. V dropped 4 bases and J dropped 2 bases, with 9 bases sitting between them. The TCR sequence derives from a woman aged 55-69 years in good health and CMV-seronegative. Sequencing was carried out using PBMCs. J is TRBJ1-5 and V is TRBV2, with TRBD1 as a possible D gene (5 bases). CDR3 sequence (DNA): TGTGCCAGCAGTGGGACGGGGGGCAATCAGCCCCAGCATTTT. Amino acids: CASSGTGGNQPQHF.